The 19 T cell receptor beta chains reported below all come from one sample, sequenced in a study of blood T cells in healthy people across ages (dated by TCRdb to the mid-2010s). Library prep was done by 5' RACE. TCRdb names Illumina HiSeq 2500 as the instrument used. A second PCR of about 6 to 11 cycles was performed with a sample-barcoded 5' primer and a J-beta primer mix. Using fastp trimming at Q25 and MiXCR clonotype assembly, TCRdb reanalyzed the public sequencing data and kept in-frame beta chains. Rows with a matching CDR3 protein are joined into one entry that keeps the most common DNA and genes. In this sample the table shows 550,000 to 600,000 distinct CDR3 sequences, around 48% of which occur a single time. 20% to 25% of the sample comes from the top ten. Sequenced input: blood. These receptors originate from a man older than 75 in good health.

V and J are TRBV11-1 and TRBJ2-7, with D possibly matching TRBD1 (5 bases). The V gene lost 1 base and the J gene lost 0 bases, with 10 bases spanning the gap. The CDR3 extends over 15 amino acids. Germline V lookup: CDR1 SGHAT, CDR2 FQDESV (reference sequence). In nucleotides, the CDR3 is TGTGCCAGCAGCTTAGAGGGGTCCCTCTCCTACGAGCAGTACTTC. Protein sequence: CASSLEGSLSYEQYF.

This chain joins TRBV7-6 and TRBJ2-7; TRBD1 aligns across 9 bases. V shed 5 bases, J shed 1 base, and the junction held 6 bases outside the gene matches. Germline loops: CDR1 SGHVS, CDR2 FNYEAQ. The length of the CDR3 is 15 residues. The CDR3 DNA reads TGTGCCAGCAGCAGAAATGACAGGGGGTCCTACGAGCAGTACTTC. It encodes CASSRNDRGSYEQYF. Drawing the rest from reference TRBV7-6 and TRBJ2-7, the complete variable domain is GAGVSQSPRYKVTKRGQDVALRCDPISGHVSLYWYRQALGQGPEFLTYFNYEAQQDKSGLPNDRFSAERPEGSISTLTIQRTEQRDSAMYRCASSRNDRGSYEQYFGPGTRLTVT.

The V and J genes are TRBV5-5 and TRBJ2-1, with a weak D call TRBD2 (6 bases). Judging by the DNA end, TRBJ2-7 fits better; the J call may be wrong. This CDR3 has 18 amino acids. Germline-derived CDR1 and CDR2 are SGHKS and YYEKEE (reference sequence). The CDR3, as DNA: TGTGCCAGCAGCCTGAGGGGAGGCTTTGGGCGCTCCTACAATGAGCAGTACTTC. Its translation is CASSLRGGFGRSYNEQYF.

The gene calls are TRBV2 and TRBJ1-5; 8 nucleotides match TRBD1. CDR3 size: 14 residues. The junction had 8 bases not matched to a gene; V was cut back by 8 bases and J by 5 bases. Germline loops: CDR1 SNHLY, CDR2 FYNNEI. DNA of the CDR3: TGTGCCAGCGGGGAGACAGGGGATCATCAGCCCCAGCATTTT. This translates into CASGETGDHQPQHF.

This clonotype was detected a few times. The J gene is TRBJ2-6, the V gene TRBV29-1; D could derive from TRBD1 or TRBD2 (7 bases each). The CDR3 has 17 amino acids. Germline CDR1 and CDR2: SQVTM and ANQGSEA. Trimming stripped 3 bases from V and 2 bases from J, with 17 bases between. The CDR3 sequence: CSVEGGGVVPGANVLTF. CDR3 bases: TGCAGCGTTGAGGGAGGGGGCGTAGTACCTGGGGCCAACGTCCTGACTTTC.

In this sample, this clonotype turned up a few times. The V and J genes are TRBV28 and TRBJ2-7, with a tentative D call TRBD1 (7 bases). The CDR3 spans 15 residues. Trimming took off 6 bases at V and 3 bases at J, with 18 bases between the two ends. CDR1 and CDR2 from the germline V gene are MDHEN and SYDVKM. CDR3 coding DNA: TGTGCCAGCAGCCGGGCGGGGACAGCCGACTACGAGCAGTACTTC. Protein: CASSRAGTADYEQYF.

V is TRBV15 and J is TRBJ2-7; D call uncertain. The CDR3 is 13 amino acids. The germline V gene encodes CDR1 LNHNV and CDR2 YYDKDF (reference sequence). Deletions cut 8 bases from V and 2 bases from J, with 13 bases between. CDR3 bases: TGTGCCACCCGCTCGAAATCCACCTACGAGCAGTACTTC. It specifies CATRSKSTYEQYF.

This clonotype was seen more than once but under ten times. The chain joins TRBV10-3 to TRBJ2-7; 9 bases match TRBD1. Germline CDR1 and CDR2: ENHRY and SYGVKD. The CDR3 length is 14 residues. V was clipped by 2 bases and J by 5 bases; unmatched bases: 4. CDR3 coding DNA: TGTGCCATCAGTGAGGAGACAGGGGGGAACGAGCAGTACTTC. Encoded protein: CAISEETGGNEQYF.

The V call is TRBV12-3 or TRBV12-4, the J call TRBJ2-1; 14 nucleotides align to TRBD2. The CDR3 has 19 residues. V lost 5 bases to trimming and J lost 0 bases; unmatched junction nucleotides: 9. The CDR3 nucleotides read TGTGCCAGCAGTGCGCGAGGACTAGCGGGGGGTTCCTCCTACAATGAGCAGTTCTTC. Protein product: CASSARGLAGGSSYNEQFF.

This sequence joins TRBV12-5 and TRBJ2-6; D is possibly TRBD2 (5 bases). V was clipped by 7 bases and J by 3 bases, with 7 bases between them. Germline CDR1 and CDR2: LGHNT and FRNRAP. The CDR3 has 13 amino acids. In DNA, the CDR3 is TGTGCTAGTGCGGGGAGTGGGGCCAACGTCCTGACTTTC. It encodes CASAGSGANVLTF.

In this sample, this clonotype turned up many times. V is TRBV6-5 and J is TRBJ2-7; TRBD1 or TRBD2 may be the D gene (5 bases each). CDR3 length equals 13 residues. The germline V gene encodes CDR1 MNHEY and CDR2 SVGAGI. Between the trimmed V and J ends, which lost 5 bases and 1 base, there was a span of 9 bases. The CDR3 loop reads CASSRDASYEQYF. The CDR3 region has the DNA TGTGCCAGCAGTAGGGACGCATCCTACGAGCAGTACTTC.

This clonotype has at least ten counts. The chain links TRBV6-5 to TRBJ2-3; 7 bases line up with TRBD1. This CDR3 is built from 14 residues. Losses at the gene ends were 3 bases for V and 6 bases for J; bases not matched to a gene: 6. Germline CDR1 and CDR2: MNHEY and SVGAGI. CDR3 coding DNA: TGTGCCAGCAGTTATTATGGGACAGCTGATACGCAGTATTTT. Residues: CASSYYGTADTQYF.

The sample holds a few counts of this clonotype. The gene calls are TRBV5-1 and TRBJ2-7, with 8 bases matching TRBD2. The better agreement between TRBJ2-4 and the DNA end casts doubt on the J call. The length of the CDR3 is 15 residues. The germline CDR1 and CDR2 sequences are SGHRS and YFSETQ. CDR3 coding DNA: TGCGCCAGCAGCTTGAGCGGGGGCTCAGGGGACATTCAGTACTTC. This codes for CASSLSGGSGDIQYF.

The genes are TRBV29-1 and TRBJ2-7, with D maybe TRBD2 (5 bases). From germline, CDR1 is SQVTM and CDR2 ANQGSEA. The CDR3 is 12 residues long. Trimming pared 4 bases from V and 1 base from J, leaving 8 bases between. The CDR3 loop reads CSVGENSYEQYF. The CDR3 DNA is TGCAGCGTTGGGGAGAATTCCTACGAGCAGTACTTC.

Worth noting for this clonotype: Given a much more abundant clone one base away, this may be a read error. The rearrangement uses TRBV6-2 or TRBV6-3 and TRBJ2-7, with 8 bases lining up with TRBD1. CDR3 length equals 12 residues. Trimming cost V 2 bases and J 12 bases; bases outside gene matches: 6. Germline-derived CDR1 and CDR2 are MNHEY and SVGEGT. In DNA, the CDR3 is TGTGCCAGCAGTTACCAGGGGGCAGTGCTGTACTTC. It specifies CASSYQGAVLYF.

The sample holds a few counts of this clonotype. This sequence joins TRBV10-3 and TRBJ2-3, with D maybe TRBD1 (5 bases). V was shortened by 10 bases and J by 3 bases, with 17 bases between the two germline ends. From germline, CDR1 is ENHRY and CDR2 SYGVKD. The CDR3 has 14 amino acids. CDR3 sequence: CATLPGQRTDTQYF. The CDR3 DNA is TGTGCCACACTTCCCGGACAAAGAACAGATACGCAGTATTTT.

About this clonotype: Given a much more abundant clone one base away, this may be a read error. This sequence joins TRBV6-5 and TRBJ1-6; 7 bases line up with TRBD1. Trimming at V came to 5 bases and at J to 6 bases, leaving 4 bases not matched to a gene. The CDR3 sequence is 14 residues long. Germline loops: CDR1 MNHEY, CDR2 SVGAGI. For the CDR3, the DNA is TGTGCCAGCAGTAAGGACAGGTCTAATTCACCCCTCCACTTT. Translating it yields CASSKDRSNSPLHF.

V and J are TRBV2 and TRBJ2-4; 10 bases align to TRBD1. Germline V lookup: CDR1 SNHLY, CDR2 FYNNEI. The ends lost 6 bases at V and 15 bases at J; junction bases unmatched: 8. CDR3 length: 12 amino acids. This CDR3 is CASSPTRDRGYF. The DNA of the CDR3 is TGTGCCAGCAGCCCTACCCGGGACAGGGGGTACTTC. Full variable domain (missing parts from reference TRBV2 and TRBJ2-4): EPEVTQTPSHQVTQMGQEVILRCVPISNHLYFYWYRQILGQKVEFLVSFYNNEISEKSEIFDDQFSVERPDGSNFTLKIRSTKLEDSAMYFCASSPTRDRGYFGAGTRLSVL.

In this sample, this clonotype turned up a few times. The chain carries TRBV29-1 and TRBJ2-5, with 7 bases matching TRBD1. Germline CDR1 reads SQVTM; CDR2 reads ANQGSEA. This CDR3 is 12 amino acids long. The CDR3 DNA reads as TGCAGTGCCGGGACAGAACAAGAGACCCAGTACTTC. It specifies CSAGTEQETQYF.